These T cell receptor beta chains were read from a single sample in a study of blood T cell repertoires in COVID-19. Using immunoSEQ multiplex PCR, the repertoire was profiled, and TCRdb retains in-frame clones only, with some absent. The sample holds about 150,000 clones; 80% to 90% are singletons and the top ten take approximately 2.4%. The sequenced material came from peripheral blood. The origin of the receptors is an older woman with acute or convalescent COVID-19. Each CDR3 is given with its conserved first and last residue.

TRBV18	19	CASSPTPPGQGAFNEKLFF
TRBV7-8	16	CASSLVPRSLGNTIYF
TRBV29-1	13	CSVGTGSTGELFF
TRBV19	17	CASSTPGTGSLGNEQFF
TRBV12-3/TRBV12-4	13	CASTYDRDTEAFF
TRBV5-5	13	CASSYRGNTEAFF
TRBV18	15	CASSPPGGRADTQYF
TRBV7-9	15	CASSPQGGLNTEAFF
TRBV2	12	CASAARHPEAFF
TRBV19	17	CASSIGTGTPSYNEQFF
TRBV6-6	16	CASLGADRGGNQPQHF
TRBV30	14	CARSSGDPNTEAFF
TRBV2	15	CASSGVRVANTEAFF
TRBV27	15	CASSLRDRENSPLHF
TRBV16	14	CASSQKGGGDGYTF
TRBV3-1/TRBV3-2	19	CASSQVSGLGGFSGETQYF
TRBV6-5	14	CASSRTGRSYEQYF
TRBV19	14	CASGIRGTENEQFF
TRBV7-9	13	CASSLTPYNEQFF
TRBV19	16	CASRWSRGNGNQPQHF
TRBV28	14	CASSFLMGRETQYF
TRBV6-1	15	CASNEAPTGHQPQHF
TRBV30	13	CAWSVGRNYGYTF
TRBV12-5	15	CASALETGGRDEQFF
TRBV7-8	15	CASRPGTSRGETQYF
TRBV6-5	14	CASAPTAWNSPLHF
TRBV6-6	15	CASSPSNARGTEAFF
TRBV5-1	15	CASSLVSGGHNEQFF